These 5 T cell receptor beta chains were sequenced from one sample in a study of T-cell memory formation after mild COVID-19. TCRdb re-derived calls from the 5' RACE reads in MiXCR, one entry per CDR3 protein. The sample contains around 420,000 distinct CDR3 sequences, about 24% of which appear only once. Material for sequencing was PBMCs or a T cell subset sorted from them (not recorded which). Receptor source: an adult woman who had mild COVID-19 (a few samples of this study predate the infection). Cell type and time point are not known.

This clonotype was seen more than once but under ten times. V and J are TRBV11-2 and TRBJ2-1; D gene unclear. The CDR3 totals 13 residues. V dropped 2 bases and J dropped 5 bases, with 7 bases sitting between them. CDR1 is SGHAT, CDR2 FQNNGV, per germline. The CDR3 region has the DNA TGTGCCAGCAGCTTATGGTGGGACAATGAGCAGTTCTTC. Amino acids: CASSLWWDNEQFF.

This clonotype has only a few counts. The V and J genes are TRBV6-5 and TRBJ2-1; D perhaps matches TRBD1 (5 bases). V dropped 5 bases and J dropped 6 bases, with 20 bases sitting between them. The CDR3 sequence is 16 residues long. The germline V gene encodes CDR1 MNHEY and CDR2 SVGAGI. Written as DNA, the CDR3 is TGTGCCAGCAGTCAATCCTTAGCCACAGGTAGCAATGAGCAGTTCTTC. Encoded protein: CASSQSLATGSNEQFF.

This chain uses TRBV3-1 with TRBJ1-1; D unresolved. Germline values: CDR1 LGHDT, CDR2 YNNKEL (reference sequence). V was clipped by 4 bases and J by 8 bases, with 14 bases between them. There are 13 residues in the CDR3. As DNA, the CDR3 is TGTGCCAGCAGCCCTGGCCTTGGCCTAGAAGCTTTCTTT. This sequence encodes CASSPGLGLEAFF. Using reference TRBV3-1 and TRBJ1-1 for the parts outside the CDR3, the full variable domain is DTAVSQTPKYLVTQMGNDKSIKCEQNLGHDTMYWYKQDSKKFLKIMFSYNNKELIINETVPNRFSPKSPDKAHLNLHINSLELGDSAVYFCASSPGLGLEAFFGQGTRLTVV.

This clonotype was found a few times. V gene TRBV5-1 combines with J gene TRBJ2-3, with D perhaps matching TRBD1 (5 bases). The CDR3 spans 16 residues. V was pared by 0 bases and J by 1 base, with 12 bases between. CDR1 and CDR2 (germline): SGHRS, YFSETQ. Here the CDR3 DNA reads TGCGCCAGCAGCTTGGTGTCTACAGGTCGCACAGATACGCAGTATTTT. Translated, it gives CASSLVSTGRTDTQYF.

This clonotype was recorded a few times. This rearrangement joins TRBV7-3 to TRBJ2-7; D tentatively fits TRBD1 or TRBD2 (5 bases each). In germline, CDR1 is SGHTA, CDR2 FQGTGA. Trimming shortened V by 2 bases and J by 2 bases, and 16 bases separated the two germline ends. This CDR3 has 16 residues. The CDR3: CASSLGPGPGPYEQYF. CDR3 sequence (DNA): TGTGCCAGCAGCTTAGGGCCGGGACCGGGCCCCTACGAGCAGTACTTC.